Listed here is a single TCR beta chain. This receptor's antigen is unknown. No base quality information exists; no much larger clone differs at one position. The cohort comprised some 700 healthy bone marrow donors. All cohort members were sampled while nominally healthy, although unrecorded immune exposures were likely present. The donor tested CMV seropositive, placing the donor among the approximately 290 seropositive members of the cohort. A peripheral blood sample was collected from each donor, and TCR beta sequencing was performed on peripheral blood mononuclear cells. The Qiagen DNeasy Blood Extraction Kit was used to extract genomic DNA from the blood cell samples. The CDR3 numbers 17 residues from cysteine through phenylalanine. This entry keeps only the CDR3 DNA: 51 bases, framed from base 1. V trim: 0 bases; J trim: 9 bases; unmatched bases: 13. Based on the germline V gene, the CDR1 and CDR2 sequences are LGHNA and YNFKEQ.

This sample stems from a study of cytomegalovirus exposure and HLA in healthy donors (dated by TCRdb to between 2016 and 2019). Looking at the study overall: In an earlier analysis of under 750 of the donors, about 260 Gb of sequence data and 90 million to 130 million unique TCR beta sequences from 180 million or so T cells were reported. An early release covering roughly 600 HLA-typed donors comprised roughly 300 gigabases of sequencing data and roughly 86 million unique TCR sequences. Of the roughly 400 genotyped donors, more than 75% were placed in the genetic ancestry cluster associated with self-reported Caucasian donors. The aim of the study was to test whether cataloging public T cell receptors could identify signatures of past pathogen exposure. The study used immunosequencing to profile the T cell repertoires of approximately 650 subjects and linked those repertoires to cytomegalovirus serostatus. A separate validation cohort of about 110 different subjects was used in addition to the approximately 700-subject first cohort. To predict cytomegalovirus infection status, the study brought together high-throughput TCR immunosequencing, statistical association of individual TCRs with disease status, and machine learning. To study patterns of TCR occurrence, a later analysis re-analyzed previously published TCR beta repertoires from 600 to 750 donors and added high-resolution HLA genotyping. Rather than drawing on any new phenotypic data, the later analysis identified candidate immune exposures from TCR beta sequences and the way those sequences occurred across donors. An earlier analysis of approximately 580 of the donors used high-throughput TCR beta sequencing to judge whether each TCR beta V gene segment behaved as functional or pseudogenic. Alongside the repertoire data, information on donor age, sex, ethnicity and CMV serostatus was compiled. A later genetic analysis used genome-wide SNP genotypes for about three fifths of the 666 donors, treating that subset as a discovery cohort. Every repertoire in the discovery cohort had been generated on one and the same sequencing platform. HLA typing covered class I and class II loci at four-digit resolution. The number of donors typed differed by locus, with about 620-630 for A, B, C, DRB1 and DQB1, more than 500 for DQA1, over 600 for DPA1, and about 450 for DPB1. Roughly 5 DR-DQ haplotypes were handled as single units for association and clustering because linkage in the cohort was strong. Across approximately 420 genotyped donors of the cohort, an average of roughly 200,000 unique TCR beta nucleotide sequences per donor were sequenced, and roughly 20% of those sequences were non-productive.

What the authors observed across the whole study: The study listed over 150 TCR beta chains as associated with cytomegalovirus. Strong co-occurrence of HLA alleles, especially DR and DQ, made assigning TCR associations to individual alleles difficult. Broadly in line with IMGT annotations, most TCR beta V segments showed up in productive rearrangements about 87% or about 30% of the time in an earlier analysis of under 700 of the donors. The classifier was reported to diagnose cytomegalovirus status with high specificity and sensitivity in both the original and validation cohorts. Linkage disequilibrium might explain the correlated functional status among segregating V segments, but an unknown experimental factor could not be ruled out. In this cohort, only TCR beta chains were sequenced, and detectable features were limited by the absence of alpha or paired-chain data. Because some donors lacked HLA typing at each locus, the association tests relied only on the typed subset. Specific HLA alleles were associated with 16,951 TCR beta sequences at a false discovery rate of 0.05 in a later analysis. Compared with equally common non-associated chains, HLA-associated TCR beta chains in a later analysis were more clonally expanded and had lower generation probabilities. While some public TCRs were present in many individuals, most TCR sequences turned up only very rarely across donors. A later analysis found that most CMV-associated TCR beta chains appeared HLA-restricted, with HLA associations seemingly driven largely by CMV exposure. In vitro tests confirmed that a few of the cytomegalovirus-associated TCR beta chains recognize cytomegalovirus antigens. V-gene and J-gene trimming of TCR beta chains was associated with a missense DCLRE1C variant in a later genetic analysis, and the association was replicated in an independent cohort. Roughly 15 rarely observed V segments, including chromosome 9 orphons, were excluded from the earlier analysis of a few hundred of the donors because counts were too low. In a later genetic analysis, fewer N-insertions in productive TCRs were reported among donors in an Asian-associated ancestry cluster than the roughly 700-donor mean. According to a later analysis, TCR association rates differed among HLA loci, with DRB1 alleles showing the most associated TCRs and HLA-C alleles showing the fewest. In a later analysis, several top co-occurrence clusters were reported to appear linked to parvovirus B19, influenza, CMV and Epstein-Barr virus. The authors suggested that the approach could potentially be extended to other disease states and immunological phenotypes. The 87-base-pair reads could not distinguish some IMGT-functional V segments, including TRBV6-2 and TRBV6-3, so those segments were excluded. Roughly uniform sequencing depth across donors was assumed in presence/absence analyses, although this assumption may not hold. The only immune exposure information available for the cohort was CMV serostatus. The sequencing pipeline was judged likely to have produced a cluster of highly shared sequence variants as a technical artifact. A further reported finding was that TCR beta sequences accurately predicted the HLA-A and HLA-B alleles for most subjects in the first cohort.

The library was produced with the immunoSEQ multiplex PCR assay. For the multiplex PCR, a mixture combining 60 forward primers for TCR Vbeta segments and 13 reverse primers for TCR Jbeta segments was used. The CDR3 region of rearranged TCR beta genes was amplified from genomic DNA by a multiplex PCR assay. The amplified TCR beta libraries were sequenced on the Illumina HiSeq System as 87-base-pair reads. Under the source paper's analysis protocol: In a later analysis, about 80 million unique TCR beta chains were counted across the approximately 640 repertoires, and around 10 million of these chains were shared by at least two donors. A nearest-neighbor algorithm error-corrected the raw reads and collapsed the reads into unique sequences, merging closely related sequences to remove PCR and sequencing errors. Alignment of CDR3 sequences to IMGT reference sequences was used to assign V, D and J gene segments. For a sequence to be retained, a match of at least six nucleotides was required to both a V gene segment and a J gene segment. Rearrangements were called productive when the CDR3 lacked stop codons and stayed in frame with V and J; all others were non-productive. CDR3 was defined by IMGT convention, running from the second conserved V-encoded cysteine to the conserved J-encoded phenylalanine. The earlier analysis of 500 to 650 of the donors excluded any sequence lacking an unambiguous match to a single V gene segment. An earlier analysis of 587 of the donors classified V segments as functional when productive rearrangements were above 56.7% and as segregating when the standard deviation between donors was above 5%. A statistical classification framework was developed to diagnose cytomegalovirus status using the catalog of TCR beta chain sequences. In a later analysis, TCR nucleotide sequences were compared against IMGT/GENE-DB human TR gene sequences so that V and J genes could be assigned. A later analysis assigned CDR3 sequences and most-parsimonious VDJ recombination scenarios with the TCRdist pipeline. In a later analysis, each TCR beta chain was defined by its CDR3 amino acid sequence together with its V-gene family, and reads lacking a unique V-gene family were excluded. A later analysis removed over 500 highly shared, low-generation-probability nucleotide sequences to deal with suspected cross-contamination and a sequencing artifact. In a later analysis, a clonal expansion index for each public chain was calculated from normalized within-repertoire ranks of inferred template counts. In a later analysis, generation probabilities were computed using a VDJ recombination model fitted to out-of-frame rearrangements, and the results were checked against IGoR. Hypergeometric tests were used in a later analysis to score TCR-TCR, TCR-HLA and TCR-CMV co-occurrence, with a repertoire-size bias correction applied to the TCR pairs. False discovery rates were estimated in a later analysis by permuting HLA or CMV assignments 20 times. A later analysis grouped co-occurring TCRs with DBSCAN, adding TCRdist sequence similarity when clustering within HLA-allele-positive subsets. Repertoires with fewer than 30,000 or more than 120,000 public chains were left out of co-occurrence clustering, as were a handful of repertoires with anomalous nucleotide sharing. TCRdb mirrors the immuneACCESS table, restricted to in-frame sequences. Some clones are absent from its copies; in checked studies, under half trace to an unresolved V gene, and the reason for the others is unknown. V, J and clone size derive from that table, while D and trimming were established from the DNA sequence. The sample table lists more than 95,000 clones, roughly 74% of them with a count of one. Of the sample, 2.5% to 3.5% is held by the ten largest clones.

The origin of this receptor is a female donor in good health and CMV-seropositive. The sample consisted of PBMCs. The chain was built from TRBV4-2 and TRBJ2-7; 11 of the junction bases match TRBD2. The encoded CDR3 is CASSQEGIAGGPQGQYF. The DNA sequence reads TGTGCCAGCAGCCAAGAAGGCATAGCGGGAGGGCCCCAGGGGCAGTACTTC.